Each of the 18 T cell receptor beta chains below was sequenced from the same sample in a study of metastatic and nonmetastatic thyroid tumors. Prior to thyroid surgery, none of the patients had received any treatment. TCRdb used MiXCR to call clones anew from the PCR reads. The sample lists 25,000 to 30,000 clones; 4% were seen once. Specimen: blood. Source of these receptors: a female donor with papillary thyroid cancer or a benign thyroid nodule (not recorded which). Some clones in this sample may be carry-over from other donors' samples.

By proportion, this clone is medium-sized. The chain joins TRBV27 to TRBJ2-7, with D possibly TRBD2 on 6 matching bases. The CDR3 has 15 residues. In germline, CDR1 is MNHEY, CDR2 SMNVEV (reference sequence). V lost 5 bases and J lost 3, with 17 bases in between. In DNA form, the CDR3 reads TGTGCCAGCAGTCGAGGGACTTCAGCCTACTACGAGCAGTACTTC. Its protein is CASSRGTSAYYEQYF.

The chain combines TRBV6-5 with TRBJ2-1; 10 nucleotides match TRBD2. Germline lookup yields CDR1 MNHEY and CDR2 SVGAGI. With V trimmed by 2 bases and J by 0 bases, 13 bases remained unmatched. There are 20 residues in the CDR3. The DNA for the CDR3 is TGTGCCAGCAGTTACAAAGCGGGTCTAGCGGGAGCTTCCTCCTACAATGAGCAGTTCTTC. Protein sequence: CASSYKAGLAGASSYNEQFF.

The table lists this clone with many counts. The rearrangement links TRBV30 to TRBJ1-2; the D gene is possibly TRBD1 (5 bases). Germline CDR1 GTSNPN, CDR2 SVGIG (reference sequence). The length of the CDR3 is 16 residues. V lost 4 bases to trimming and J lost 4 bases, with 22 bases between them. CDR3: CAWTAIYSGRGYGYTF. The CDR3 DNA reads as TGTGCCTGGACCGCGATCTATTCGGGTAGGGGCTATGGCTACACCTTC.

This clone was observed at least ten times. The J gene is TRBJ2-3, the V gene TRBV5-1, with TRBD2 matching 10 bases. Trimming took 0 bases from V and 1 from J; bases not matched to a gene: 2. From germline, CDR1 is SGHRS and CDR2 YFSETQ. The CDR3 contains 16 residues. CDR3 in amino acids: CASSLASGGGTDTQYF. DNA of the CDR3: TGCGCCAGCAGCTTGGCCAGCGGGGGGGGCACAGATACGCAGTATTTT. The full variable domain, rest sourced from reference TRBV5-1 and TRBJ2-3, is KAGVTQTPRYLIKTRGQQVTLSCSPISGHRSVSWYQQTPGQGLQFLFEYFSETQRNKGNFPGRFSGRQFSNSRSEMNVSTLELGDSALYLCASSLASGGGTDTQYFGPGTRLTVL.

This clone showed up many times. J is TRBJ2-3 and V is TRBV9; D might be TRBD1 (5 bases). CDR1 and CDR2 from the germline V gene are SGDLS and YYNGEE. The ends were cut back, 4 bases at V and 0 bases at J, with 21 bases in the middle. This CDR3 is built from 18 residues. CDR3 DNA: TGTGCCAGCAGCCTAACCCTGGACACCATCTACAGCACAGATACGCAGTATTTT. Translating it yields CASSLTLDTIYSTDTQYF.

This clone was recorded a few times. This clone may be a read error of a much larger clone one base away. The chain employs TRBV13 and TRBJ2-5; D not certain. Per the germline V gene, CDR1 is PRHDT and CDR2 is FYEKMQ (reference sequence). V gave up 7 bases and J gave up 5 bases, with 11 bases separating them. The CDR3 covers 12 residues. In nucleotides, the CDR3 is TGTGCCAGCATGGGCCGTATGGAGACCCAGTACTTC. Translated: CASMGRMETQYF.

This clone was seen ten or more times. The CDR3 spells CASSLGWTAGNTIYF. CDR3 bases: TGTGCCAGCAGCTTGGGTTGGACAGCAGGAAACACCATATATTTT. The chain combines TRBV5-6 with TRBJ1-3; the D gene is possibly TRBD1 (6 bases). V was pared by 0 bases and J by 4 bases, with 11 bases between. CDR3 length: 15 residues. Germline values: CDR1 SGHDT, CDR2 YYEEEE. Together with reference TRBV5-6 and TRBJ1-3, the CDR3 gives the full variable domain: DAGVTQSPTHLIKTRGQQVTLRCSPKSGHDTVSWYQQALGQGPQFIFQYYEEEERQRGNFPDRFSGHQFPNYSSELNVNALLLGDSALYLCASSLGWTAGNTIYFGEGSWLTVV.

This clone was recorded a few times. The chain links TRBV6-9 to TRBJ1-2; D is possibly TRBD1 (6 bases). The length of the CDR3 is 17 residues. Germline V gives CDR1 MNHGY, CDR2 SVAAGI. Trimming removed 7 bases at V and 5 bases at J, with 26 bases between. The DNA for the CDR3 is TGTGCCAGCAATTACGGCGACGGGGGGGCAACAGGGTATGGCTACACCTTC. Its translation is CASNYGDGGATGYGYTF.

The CDR3 spells CASSIRGGFDTQYF. The DNA for the CDR3 is TGTGCCAGTAGTATCAGGGGGGGATTTGATACGCAGTATTTT. The chain uses TRBV19 and TRBJ2-3; the D gene could be TRBD1 or TRBD2 (7 bases each). The V and J ends lost 3 bases and 6 bases respectively, with 13 bases between them. The V gene's germline CDR1 is LNHDA and CDR2 SQIVND (reference sequence). This CDR3 comprises 14 residues.

This clone has at least ten counts. The chain links TRBV24-1 to TRBJ2-3, with TRBD2 matching 14 bases. The CDR3 totals 18 residues. J gave up 3 bases and V 7 bases, and 11 bases lay outside the gene matches. Per the germline V gene, CDR1 is KGHDR and CDR2 is SFDVKD. The CDR3 is CATRLYLGLAGDTDTQYF. In nucleotides, the CDR3 is TGTGCCACCAGACTTTACCTGGGACTAGCGGGAGATACAGATACGCAGTATTTT.

Many counts were recorded for this clone. This sequence joins TRBV7-2 and TRBJ2-7; 7 bases map to TRBD2. Germline V CDR1 and CDR2: SGHTA, FQGNSA. Trimming at V came to 5 bases and at J to 0 bases, leaving 13 bases not matched to a gene. CDR3 size: 17 residues. The CDR3 DNA sequence: TGTGCCAGCAGCCGGGGGTGGCTAGCGGAGGGCTCCTACGAGCAGTACTTC. It codes for CASSRGWLAEGSYEQYF.

The chain employs TRBV6-1 and TRBJ1-2; D uncertain. In germline, CDR1 is MNHNS, CDR2 SASEGT. Trimming left V 6 bases short and J 2 bases short, with 19 bases between. The CDR3 is 16 residues long. CDR3 nucleotides: TGTGCCAGCAGGGCGACGGTAGTTAGCCTGAACTATGGCTACACCTTC. Protein sequence: CASRATVVSLNYGYTF.

The rearrangement joins TRBV19 to TRBJ2-7; either TRBD1 or TRBD2 may supply D (5 bases each). The CDR3 sequence is 13 residues long. Trimming pared 3 bases from V and 4 bases from J, leaving 10 bases between. Germline V gene data show CDR1 as LNHDA and CDR2 as SQIVND (reference sequence). CDR3 sequence: CASSIGTDYEQYF. As DNA, the CDR3 is TGTGCCAGTAGTATTGGGACGGATTACGAGCAGTACTTC. The full variable domain, rest sourced from reference TRBV19 and TRBJ2-7, is DGGITQSPKYLFRKEGQNVTLSCEQNLNHDAMYWYRQDPGQGLRLIYYSQIVNDFQKGDIAEGYSVSREKKESFPLTVTSAQKNPTAFYLCASSIGTDYEQYFGPGTRLTVT.

This clone occurred many times. The chain couples TRBV20-1 to TRBJ2-1; D possibly corresponds to TRBD2 (6 bases). Trimming pared 5 bases from V and 0 bases from J, leaving 11 bases between. The CDR3 sequence is 14 residues long. In germline, CDR1 is DFQATT, CDR2 SNEGSKA (reference sequence). CDR3 coding DNA: TGCAGTGCTCCTAGCGCTAGCTCCTACAATGAGCAGTTCTTC. Translating gives CSAPSASSYNEQFF.

Only a few counts were recorded for this clone. This chain uses TRBV20-1 with TRBJ2-7; possible D gene TRBD1, 5 bases. Trimming took 3 bases from V and 3 from J, leaving 12 bases between them. This CDR3 has 13 amino acids. Germline CDR1 and CDR2: DFQATT and SNEGSKA (reference sequence). Here the CDR3 DNA reads TGCAGTGCTAGGACAGTTCAACGCTACGAGCAGTACTTC. This encodes CSARTVQRYEQYF.

This clone came up many times. The rearrangement joins TRBV10-3 to TRBJ2-3; 7 bases map to TRBD1. Unmatched junction bases numbered 3, after V lost 6 bases and J lost 0 bases. The CDR3 runs 14 residues. The V gene's germline CDR1 is ENHRY and CDR2 SYGVKD. CDR3 DNA: TGTGCCATCAGCGGGGACAGAAGCACAGATACGCAGTATTTT. Residues: CAISGDRSTDTQYF.

This clone was counted ten times or more. The V call is TRBV3-1, the J call TRBJ1-2; no clear D gene. V lost 3 bases and J lost 6, with 8 bases in between. This CDR3 contains 12 residues. Germline V lookup: CDR1 LGHDT, CDR2 YNNKEL (reference sequence). The CDR3 coding sequence is TGTGCCAGCAGCCAGCCCAAGGATGGCTACACCTTC. Translation: CASSQPKDGYTF.

Concerning this clone itself: This sample also contains other DNA sequences that code for the same CDR3. The rearrangement joins TRBV6-1 to TRBJ1-2, with a tentative D call TRBD1 (5 bases). The length of the CDR3 is 13 residues. Trimming left V 6 bases short and J 3 bases short, with 11 bases between. Germline CDR1 is MNHNS and CDR2 is SASEGT. The CDR3 reads CASSRQRDYGYTF. The DNA for the CDR3 is TGTGCCAGCAGCAGACAGCGGGACTATGGCTACACCTTC.